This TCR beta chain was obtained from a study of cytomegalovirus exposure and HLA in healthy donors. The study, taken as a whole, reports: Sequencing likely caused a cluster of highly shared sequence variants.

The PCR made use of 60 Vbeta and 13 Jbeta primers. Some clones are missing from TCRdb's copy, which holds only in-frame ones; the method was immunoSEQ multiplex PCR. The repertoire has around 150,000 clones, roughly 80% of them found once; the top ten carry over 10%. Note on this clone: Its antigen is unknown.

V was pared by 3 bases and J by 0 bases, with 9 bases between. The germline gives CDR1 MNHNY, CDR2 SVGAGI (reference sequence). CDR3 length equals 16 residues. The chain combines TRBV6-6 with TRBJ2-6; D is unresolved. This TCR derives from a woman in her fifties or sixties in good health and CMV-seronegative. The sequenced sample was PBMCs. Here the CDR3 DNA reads TGTGCCAGCAGTTATCTCCAGAACTCTGGGGCCAACGTCCTGACTTTC. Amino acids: CASSYLQNSGANVLTF.